This is a list of T cell receptor beta chains from one sample in a study of T cells in Graves' hyperthyroidism and ophthalmopathy. TCRdb reprocessed the multiplex PCR reads with MiXCR, giving one entry per CDR3 protein. The sample lists roughly 250,000 distinct CDR3 sequences, approximately 21% occurring once. Sequences were obtained from blood. All receptors derive from a man aged 30-40 years with Graves' ophthalmopathy. Both conserved end residues are part of each CDR3. The order of the fields is CDR3 protein, CDR3 DNA, clone size, D gene, J gene, V gene. A D gene is named only where the DNA matches it firmly. Only some rows state a clone size, as once, few, many or a class for expanded clones.

CSAILHSGGKETQYF | TGCAGTGCCATCCTCCATAGCGGAGGAAAAGAGACCCAGTACTTC | few | . | TRBJ2-5 | TRBV20-1
CASSPLDVPTGELFF | TGTGCCAGCAGCCCCTTGGACGTGCCCACCGGGGAGCTGTTTTTT | . | . | TRBJ2-2 | TRBV9
CASSLELITSDSPLHF | TGTGCCAGCAGCTTAGAGCTTATAACGTCGGATTCACCCCTCCACTTT | . | . | TRBJ1-6 | TRBV7-8
CASSSGLTEAFF | TGTGCCAGCAGTTCAGGGCTAACTGAAGCTTTCTTT | . | . | TRBJ1-1 | TRBV12-3/TRBV12-4
CSARDATGGRETQYF | TGCAGTGCTAGAGACGCGACAGGGGGGCGAGAGACCCAGTACTTC | few | TRBD1 | TRBJ2-5 | TRBV20-1
CSAQSPSGNTIYF | TGCAGCGCCCAATCGCCCTCCGGAAACACCATATATTTT | few | . | TRBJ1-3 | TRBV29-1
CASSRTGTGWTDTQYF | TGTGCCAGCAGTCGGACCGGGACAGGGTGGACAGATACGCAGTATTTT | many | TRBD1 | TRBJ2-3 | TRBV2
CASSPRRGSTDTQYF | TGTGCCAGCAGCCCGCGGCGGGGGAGCACAGATACGCAGTATTTT | many | TRBD2 | TRBJ2-3 | TRBV28
CASSYFSGGDEKLFF | TGTGCCAGCAGTTACTTTTCCGGGGGCGATGAAAAACTGTTTTTT | . | . | TRBJ1-4 | TRBV6-5
CASSLGLAGISGANVLTF | TGTGCCAGCAGTCTAGGACTAGCGGGAATCTCTGGGGCCAACGTCCTGACTTTC | few | TRBD2 | TRBJ2-6 | TRBV3-1
CASRYHRIPTEAFF | TGTGCCAGCAGGTATCACAGGATACCCACTGAAGCTTTCTTT | . | . | TRBJ1-1 | TRBV6-1
CASSSHLRDVRSETQYF | TGTGCCAGCAGCTCTCACTTACGGGATGTCAGGAGTGAGACCCAGTACTTC | . | . | TRBJ2-5 | TRBV11-2
CASSSGISSYNEQFF | TGTGCCAGCAGCTCGGGGATAAGCTCCTACAATGAGCAGTTCTTC | few | . | TRBJ2-1 | TRBV7-2
CASTLSGHNEQFF | TGTGCCAGCACCCTCTCGGGGCACAATGAGCAGTTCTTC | few | . | TRBJ2-1 | TRBV28
CASSESTGWSNEQFF | TGCGCCAGCAGTGAGTCTACGGGATGGTCAAATGAGCAGTTCTTC | . | . | TRBJ2-1 | TRBV10-2
CASSLAGFRSGANVLTF | TGTGCCAGCAGTTTAGCGGGTTTCCGCTCTGGGGCCAACGTCCTGACTTTC | . | . | TRBJ2-6 | TRBV12-3/TRBV12-4
CATSDSRTAYEQYF | TGTGCCACCAGTGACTCTCGGACAGCCTACGAGCAGTACTTC | . | . | TRBJ2-7 | TRBV24-1
CASSWTSGSGSEQFF | TGCGCCAGCAGCTGGACTAGCGGGAGCGGCAGTGAGCAGTTCTTC | . | TRBD2 | TRBJ2-1 | TRBV5-1
CASSLMAGYNSPLHF | TGTGCCAGCAGCTTGATGGCAGGATATAATTCACCCCTCCACTTT | . | . | TRBJ1-6 | TRBV5-6
CAWRILAGGPRNEQYF | TGTGCCTGGAGGATACTAGCGGGAGGGCCTAGGAACGAGCAGTACTTC | once | TRBD2 | TRBJ2-7 | TRBV30